This TCR beta chain originates from a study of CD8 T cells in ankylosing spondylitis (dated by TCRdb to between 2016 and 2019). Study-wide context: The study profiled T cell receptor beta repertoires in healthy donors and ankylosing spondylitis patients to find disease-linked TCR variants. The full study cohort comprised around 25 ankylosing spondylitis patients and 110 or so healthy donors. Peripheral blood samples were taken, and synovial fluid was additionally collected from ankylosing spondylitis patients. Overall study outcomes, separate from this receptor: Blood from ankylosing spondylitis patients appeared to be characterized by a TCR beta motif made up of several highly homologous amino acid variants. The disease-linked clones showed a CD8+ phenotype and occurred at relatively low frequencies in peripheral blood. The disease-linked clones were reported as significantly enriched in matched synovial fluid samples from ankylosing spondylitis patients. Some of the motif variants had been reported before in the synovial fluid and blood of reactive arthritis patients, a finding that suggests common disease-initiation mechanisms.

Comments on this clonotype: The antigen it binds to is not known. One base away there is no much larger clone; base qualities are not given.

The trim is 6 bases for V and 4 bases for J, with a gap of 18 bases between the germline ends. Taken from the germline V gene (reference sequence), the CDR1 and CDR2 loops are DFQATT and SNEGSKA. The CDR3 holds 14 amino acids from the cysteine to the phenylalanine. The only DNA kept is the CDR3, 42 bases in frame from the first base. Sequencing took place on an Illumina HiSeq 2500. Quantitative 5'-RACE with molecular barcodes was used to prepare TCR beta libraries. As for the original processing: A new computational method based on a probabilistic model of VDJ rearrangement was used to identify disease-linked TCR variants. TCRdb reran the public reads through fastp at Q25 and MiXCR, keeping productive beta chains. CDR3 protein sequences are deduplicated, and each keeps its most common genes and DNA. TCRdb's processing, not the study's, gives the V and J calls here. Present in this sample are fewer than 650,000 distinct CDR3 sequences, about 13% of which were seen just once. The ten largest clones add up to 6.8% of the sample.

The V and J segments used are TRBV20-1 and TRBJ1-1; matching of 5 bases hints at TRBD1 as the D gene. The TCR comes from a male donor with ankylosing spondylitis. The source material was blood, either unsorted or a sorted T cell fraction (not recorded which). The CDR3 region has the sequence CSASRGRVVTEAFF. The sequenced DNA is TGCAGTGCCAGTCGTGGCAGGGTGGTCACTGAAGCTTTCTTT.